This T cell receptor beta chain was retrieved from a study of T cell repertoires in cytomegalovirus infection. Study-level background: Epitope selection comprised recently identified HLA-C-restricted CMV epitopes and well-studied HLA-B-restricted CMV epitopes. Both a matching HLA type and CMV infection were indicated by public TCR beta signatures.

In germline, CDR1 is SGHVT, CDR2 SQSDAQ. The CDR3 totals 15 residues. V was cut by 2 bases and J by 2 bases, with 9 bases left in between. Regarding the study as a whole: Frequencies of public TCR beta families were cumulated, and this identified carriers of CMV plus the relevant HLA. Clonotypes of TCR beta that were HLA-C-restricted and CMV-specific dominated the ex vivo response.

TCRdb ran MiXCR on the reads and lists one entry per CDR3 protein. The repertoire includes some 940,000 distinct CDR3 sequences, 30% to 40% of them detected once, and more than 13% sits in the top ten. A note on this clonotype: The antigen remains unidentified.

The sequences come from cultured CD8+ T cells from PBMCs, collected from culture after CMV antigen stimulation. The chain recombines TRBV7-4 with TRBJ2-2; D remains unclear. The origin of this receptor is a human donor in good health (CMV status not recorded). Some clones in this sample may be carry-over from other donors' samples. The chain's CDR3 is CASSLKAINTGELFF. In nucleotides, the CDR3 is TGTGCCAGCAGCTTAAAAGCGATCAACACCGGGGAGCTGTTTTTT.